This is a list of T cell receptor beta chains from one sample in a study of shared clonotypes between healthy human individuals. Some clones are missing from TCRdb's copy, which holds only in-frame ones; the method was immunoSEQ multiplex PCR. The sample shows about 2 million clones, over 85% of them seen only once. The sequencing input was naive CD8+ T cells sorted from blood. The receptor set was obtained from a man younger than 30 in good health. Both conserved end residues are part of each CDR3. A D gene is named only where the DNA matches it firmly.

V: TRBV6-5; J: TRBJ2-7; D: -; DNA: TGTGCCAGCAGTTACTCAGGGGCCCTCTCTTACGAGCAGTACTTC; CDR3: CASSYSGALSYEQYF
V: TRBV27; J: TRBJ2-3; D: -; DNA: TGTGCCAGCCGAGAGCAAGATACGCAGTATTTT; CDR3: CASREQDTQYF
V: TRBV6-4; J: TRBJ2-3; D: TRBD1; DNA: TGTGCCAGCAGTATTGGTCCGACAGGGGTTGATACGCAGTATTTT; CDR3: CASSIGPTGVDTQYF
V: TRBV7-9; J: TRBJ2-3; D: -; DNA: TGTGCCAGCAGCTTTGACAGGCCAGATACGCAGTATTTT; CDR3: CASSFDRPDTQYF
V: TRBV11-2; J: TRBJ2-7; D: -; DNA: TGTGCCAGCAGTTTTTACGAGCAGTACTTC; CDR3: CASSFYEQYF
V: TRBV5-6; J: TRBJ1-5; D: -; DNA: TGTGCCAGCAGCTTGGGAAGGGGGCAGCCCCAGCATTTT; CDR3: CASSLGRGQPQHF
V: TRBV9; J: TRBJ2-7; D: TRBD2; DNA: TGTGCCAGCAGCGTAGGGGGACTAGCGTCCCACGAGCAGTACTTC; CDR3: CASSVGGLASHEQYF
V: TRBV5-1; J: TRBJ2-7; D: -; DNA: TGCGCCAGCAGCCTGACACCTTCCTACGAGCAGTACTTC; CDR3: CASSLTPSYEQYF
V: TRBV6-1; J: TRBJ2-7; D: -; DNA: TGTGCCAGCAGTGAAGGGGCAGGGGGGTCCTACGAGCAGTACTTC; CDR3: CASSEGAGGSYEQYF
V: TRBV11-2; J: TRBJ2-3; D: TRBD1; DNA: TGTGCCAGCAGCTTAGTCGGGACAGCGCTGGATACGCAGTATTTT; CDR3: CASSLVGTALDTQYF
V: TRBV4-3; J: TRBJ2-2; D: -; DNA: TGCGCCAGCAGCCTGAGCAGGGGCGGGGAGCTGTTTTTT; CDR3: CASSLSRGGELFF
V: TRBV11-2; J: TRBJ1-5; D: -; DNA: TGTGCCAGCAGCTTAGGGATTGGAGGCAATCAGCCCCAGCATTTT; CDR3: CASSLGIGGNQPQHF
V: TRBV6-5; J: TRBJ2-5; D: -; DNA: TGTGCCAGCAGTTCCACCGGGACAACCCAGTACTTC; CDR3: CASSSTGTTQYF